Listed below are T cell receptor beta chains from one sample, sequenced in a study of identifying expanded T cells in peripheral blood. Repertoires were generated with immunoSEQ multiplex PCR, while TCRdb's copy carries only in-frame clones and drops some. The sample includes some 54,000 clones, 65% to 90% seen only once; the top ten take 14%. Source material: blood. The source of these receptors is a person aged 18 to 70 in good health. The CDR3 runs from the conserved cysteine through the conserved F or W. A D gene is named only where the DNA matches it firmly. For some rows the clone size is stated as once, few or many, or as a class when expanded; others skip it.

j_gene,len,d_gene,abundance,v_gene,CDR3aa,CDR3nt
TRBJ1-1,14,-,-,TRBV19,CASSLQQGNTEAFF,TGTGCCAGTAGTCTCCAACAGGGGAACACTGAAGCTTTCTTT
TRBJ2-3,13,-,-,TRBV6-1,CASSEMKADTQYF,TGTGCCAGCAGTGAAATGAAGGCAGATACGCAGTATTTT
TRBJ2-3,16,-,-,TRBV11-2,CASSLDLARRTDTQYF,TGTGCCAGCAGCTTAGACCTAGCGCGGCGCACAGATACGCAGTATTTT
TRBJ1-3,16,TRBD1,-,TRBV27,CASSARDRAFGNTIYF,TGTGCCAGCAGTGCCCGGGACAGGGCCTTCGGAAACACCATATATTTT
TRBJ2-3,12,-,-,TRBV18,CASSQDRDTQYF,TGTGCCAGCTCGCAAGACAGGGATACGCAGTATTTT
TRBJ1-1,15,-,-,TRBV18,CASSPPIQLYTEAFF,TGTGCCAGCTCACCACCGATACAACTATACACTGAAGCTTTCTTT
TRBJ1-3,14,TRBD1,-,TRBV29-1,CSAGQGKAGNTIYF,TGCAGCGCCGGACAGGGGAAAGCTGGAAACACCATATATTTT
TRBJ2-3,12,-,-,TRBV6-5,CATSRGTDTQYF,TGTGCCACCTCGCGGGGCACAGATACGCAGTATTTT
TRBJ1-5,14,-,-,TRBV6-6,CASNSRPGYQPQHF,TGTGCCAGCAACTCCCGACCAGGTTATCAGCCCCAGCATTTT
TRBJ2-3,16,TRBD2,once,TRBV7-2,CASSLGLAGGVDTQYF,TGTGCCAGCAGCTTAGGACTAGCGGGGGGTGTGGATACGCAGTATTTT
TRBJ1-5,15,-,few,TRBV6-1,CASSDRGASNQPQHF,TGTGCCAGCAGTGATAGAGGGGCCAGCAATCAGCCCCAGCATTTT
TRBJ2-1,15,TRBD2,once,TRBV5-4,CASSSGTSGMREQFF,TGTGCCAGCAGCTCCGGGACTAGCGGGATGAGGGAGCAGTTCTTC
TRBJ1-1,15,-,-,TRBV11-2,CASSLYADLNTEAFF,TGTGCCAGCAGCTTATATGCAGACCTGAACACTGAAGCTTTCTTT
TRBJ1-6,16,-,-,TRBV2,CASRLDSSSYNSPLHF,TGCGCCAGCAGGCTGGACTCGAGCTCCTATAATTCACCCCTCCACTTT
TRBJ1-1,14,-,-,TRBV15,CATSRVGGATEAFF,TGTGCCACCAGCAGAGTGGGGGGGGCCACTGAAGCTTTCTTT
TRBJ1-6,14,-,-,TRBV7-9,CASSFGQQNSPLHF,TGTGCCAGCAGCTTCGGACAGCAGAATTCACCCCTCCACTTT
TRBJ2-2,16,-,-,TRBV7-2,CASSLTALTNTGELFF,TGTGCCAGCAGCCTGACAGCTTTAACGAACACCGGGGAGCTGTTTTTT
TRBJ2-7,15,TRBD2,-,TRBV19,CASKESGTLPHEQYF,TGTGCCAGTAAGGAGAGCGGGACCCTCCCTCATGAGCAGTACTTC
TRBJ2-2,15,TRBD1,-,TRBV5-4,CASSFQGAYTGELFF,TGTGCCAGCAGCTTCCAGGGGGCATATACCGGGGAGCTGTTTTTT
TRBJ1-2,15,-,-,TRBV5-1,CASSPQGQRDYGYTF,TGCGCCAGCAGCCCCCAGGGGCAACGAGACTATGGCTACACCTTC
TRBJ2-1,18,-,-,TRBV7-2,CASSPRPVRGLIRNEQFF,TGTGCCAGCAGCCCCCGGCCTGTTCGTGGGCTAATACGCAATGAGCAGTTCTTC
TRBJ2-2,16,TRBD2,once,TRBV28,CASTLSTSRYTGELFF,TGTGCCAGCACTTTATCGACTAGCAGATACACCGGGGAGCTGTTTTTT